This entry lists 8 T cell receptor beta chains sequenced from one sample in a study of blood T cell repertoires in COVID-19. The method was immunoSEQ multiplex PCR; TCRdb's version includes in-frame clones alone and lacks a portion of them. The sample has approximately 330,000 clones, 87% seen once; the top ten hold roughly a tenth. Material: peripheral blood. The source of these receptors is a man aged 25 to 40 with COVID-19, enrolled during active disease.

Details on this clone: Other DNA sequences of this sample code for an identical CDR3. The rearrangement uses TRBV5-5 and TRBJ2-7; 9 bases agree with TRBD1. V was pared by 4 bases and J by 7 bases, with 6 bases of the junction left unmatched. Germline V gene data show CDR1 as SGHKS and CDR2 as YYEKEE (reference sequence). This CDR3 spans 13 amino acids. CDR3 region: CASSVGQGKEQYF. The CDR3 DNA is TGTGCCAGCAGCGTCGGACAGGGGAAAGAGCAGTACTTC.

The chain uses TRBV19 and TRBJ1-5; perhaps TRBD1 as D (6 bases). The V and J ends lost 5 bases and 0 bases respectively, with 14 bases between them. The CDR3 spans 16 residues. Germline V lookup: CDR1 LNHDA, CDR2 SQIVND (reference sequence). The CDR3 DNA sequence: TGTGCCAGTAGTGCGCCAGGGGACCTTAGCAATCAGCCCCAGCATTTT. It translates to CASSAPGDLSNQPQHF. The full variable domain, its missing parts supplied by reference TRBV19 and TRBJ1-5, is DGGITQSPKYLFRKEGQNVTLSCEQNLNHDAMYWYRQDPGQGLRLIYYSQIVNDFQKGDIAEGYSVSREKKESFPLTVTSAQKNPTAFYLCASSAPGDLSNQPQHFGDGTRLSIL.

The chain uses TRBV5-1 and TRBJ1-2; unclear D gene. Germline assignment: CDR1 SGHRS and CDR2 YFSETQ. The germline V and J ends were trimmed by 0 bases and 3 bases, with 12 bases remaining between them. This CDR3 has 15 residues. The CDR3 bases are TGCGCCAGCAGCTTGGCGCGCCTGCAGGACTATGGCTACACCTTC. Amino acid sequence: CASSLARLQDYGYTF.

This rearrangement joins TRBV18 to TRBJ1-2; the D gene is possibly TRBD1 (6 bases). Trimming pared 2 bases from V and 4 bases from J, leaving 20 bases between. The germline CDR1 and CDR2 sequences are KGHSH and LQKENI. The CDR3 extends over 17 amino acids. This CDR3 is CASSPAAGVLDPYGYTF. In nucleotides, the CDR3 is TGTGCCAGCTCACCAGCGGCAGGGGTCTTGGATCCCTATGGCTACACCTTC.

The V and J genes are TRBV6-5 and TRBJ1-1; maybe TRBD1 (6 bases). Germline V gene sequence: CDR1 MNHEY, CDR2 SVGAGI. The length of the CDR3 is 15 residues. The V gene lost 6 bases and the J gene lost 5 bases, with 19 bases spanning the gap. The chain's CDR3 is CASSKRGSGGTEAFF. For the CDR3, the DNA is TGTGCCAGCAGCAAGAGGGGGTCGGGGGGGACTGAAGCTTTCTTT.

V and J are TRBV9 and TRBJ2-3; D ambiguous. The CDR3 loop spans 14 amino acids. Germline V CDR1 and CDR2: SGDLS, YYNGEE. The ends were cut back, 0 bases at V and 10 bases at J, with 15 bases in the middle. CDR3 coding DNA: TGTGCCAGCAGCGTAGAAGTGAAGCCCGGTGCGCAGTATTTT. Translated, it gives CASSVEVKPGAQYF.

The V call is TRBV18, the J call TRBJ1-2; a weak D match, TRBD1 (6 bases). The germline gives CDR1 KGHSH, CDR2 LQKENI. The CDR3 has 15 residues. The germline V and J ends were trimmed by 0 bases and 5 bases, with 13 bases remaining between them. CDR3 nucleotides: TGTGCCAGCTCACCACCCCCTCTACAGGGTTATGGCTACACCTTC. It specifies CASSPPPLQGYGYTF.

CDR3 in DNA: TGTGCCAGCAGTCGTACAGTAATCAGCGGGAGCACAGATACGCAGTATTTT. Protein product: CASSRTVISGSTDTQYF. The chain has TRBV5-5 and TRBJ2-3, with a possible D match to TRBD2 (6 bases). The CDR3 covers 17 residues. Deletions cut 5 bases from V and 0 bases from J, with 19 bases between. CDR1 is SGHKS and CDR2 is YYEKEE in the germline V gene (reference sequence).